This paragraph covers one T cell receptor beta chain sequence. As yet, its antigen is unknown. The PCR employed 60 Vbeta primers together with 13 Jbeta primers. Original methodology: In a later analysis, about 9.9 million of approximately 81 million unique beta chains occurred in at least two donors. The method was immunoSEQ multiplex PCR; TCRdb's version includes in-frame clones alone and lacks a portion of them. The V and J calls and the clone size are those of that table, but D and trimming were determined from the DNA. Counted here are around 300,000 clones, about 66% occurring once; the ten biggest clones make up around 2.3%. This specimen comes from a study of cytomegalovirus exposure and HLA in healthy donors. This CDR3 comprises 15 residues. Trimming pared 2 bases from V and 2 bases from J, leaving 13 bases between. The germline V gene has CDR1 SNHLY and CDR2 FYNNEI. Study-wide results and limits: What was likely a sequencing artifact was a cluster of highly shared sequence variants. In an earlier analysis, most TCR beta V segments were productive about 87% or about 30% of the time. When analyzed later, a missense DCLRE1C variant was found to be linked to TCR beta V- and J-gene trimming.

This TCR came from a female donor in good health and CMV-seronegative. The source material was PBMCs. The chain carries TRBV2 and TRBJ2-7; D perhaps matches TRBD1 (5 bases). The CDR3 nucleotides read TGTGCCAGCAGTGAAAGTCAGGGCTTCACCTACGAGCAGTACTTC. Its translation is CASSESQGFTYEQYF.